The rows below give T cell receptor beta chains drawn from one sample of a study of cytomegalovirus exposure and HLA in healthy donors. Sequencing was performed with immunoSEQ multiplex PCR; in TCRdb, only in-frame clones are kept and a portion is missing. Among a few hundred thousand clones listed, approximately 83% were seen once. Sequenced input: PBMCs. These receptor sequences come from a woman aged 18 to 35 in good health and CMV-seronegative. Both conserved end residues are part of each CDR3. The D gene is left open where the match is weak. For some rows the clone size is stated as once, few or many, or as a class when expanded; others skip it.

d_gene	j_gene	abundance	len	v_gene	CDR3nt	CDR3aa
.	TRBJ2-7	.	15	TRBV18	TGTGCCAGCTCACTTCTTCAGGGCCCCCTCTACGAGCAGTACTTC	CASSLLQGPLYEQYF
.	TRBJ2-7	.	15	TRBV10-1	TGCGCCAGCAGTAGTACAGGGCTTTCTGTCCACGAGCAGTACTTC	CASSSTGLSVHEQYF
TRBD2	TRBJ2-1	once	16	TRBV5-4	TGTGCCAGCAGCCCGCCCGGACTAGGATTATCATTTGAGCAGTTCTTC	CASSPPGLGLSFEQFF
TRBD1	TRBJ1-2	.	15	TRBV30	TGTGCCTGGAGTGTTGGGCAGGGGGTCAAGTATGGCTACACCTTC	CAWSVGQGVKYGYTF
.	TRBJ1-5	.	11	TRBV21-1	TGTGCCAGCAGCCCCCCTAGCCCGTATCATTTT	CASSPPSPYHF
.	TRBJ2-6	.	19	TRBV4-1	TGCGCCAGCAGCCAGAGGGCCTTAGGATCGGGGTCTGGGGCCAACGTCCTGACTTTC	CASSQRALGSGSGANVLTF
TRBD2	TRBJ2-5	.	13	TRBV11-3	TGTGCCAGCAGGTTTAGCGGGAGAGAGACCCAGTACTTC	CASRFSGRETQYF
.	TRBJ1-2	.	13	TRBV18	TGTGCCAGCTCACCTGGTCCGGAGTATGGCTACACCTTC	CASSPGPEYGYTF
TRBD1	TRBJ1-5	.	18	TRBV4-3	TGCGCCAGCAGCCAAGATTATTTCACAGGGGTTAGCAATCAGCCCCAGCATTTT	CASSQDYFTGVSNQPQHF
TRBD1	TRBJ1-2	.	15	TRBV28	TGTGCCAGCAGTACCCCGACAGGGGAGGCCTATGGCTACACCTTC	CASSTPTGEAYGYTF
TRBD2	TRBJ2-7	.	15	TRBV27	TGTGCCAGCCTGCCTCTAGCGGGAGCTTGGTACGAGCAGTACTTC	CASLPLAGAWYEQYF
.	TRBJ1-2	.	14	TRBV5-4	TGTGCCAGCAGCTCCGGGCAGGGGAACTATGGCTACACCTTC	CASSSGQGNYGYTF
.	TRBJ1-2	.	15	TRBV27	TGTGCCAGCAGACCTCTGAGGACAGAGGGCTATGGCTACACCTTC	CASRPLRTEGYGYTF
.	TRBJ2-7	.	15	TRBV7-9	TGTGCCAGCAGCTTCAAGACAGGAGAGGGTAGTGAGCAGTACTTC	CASSFKTGEGSEQYF
.	TRBJ1-3	.	15	TRBV4-3	TGCGCCAGCAGCCAGGTGACAGGATCTGGAAACACCATATATTTT	CASSQVTGSGNTIYF
TRBD2	TRBJ2-1	.	15	TRBV6-1	TGTGCCAGCATTATACTAGCGGGAGAGTACAATGAGCAGTTCTTC	CASIILAGEYNEQFF
TRBD2	TRBJ2-7	few	14	TRBV6-6	TGTGCCAGCAGTCGGGAGGGCCCCTCCTACGAGCAGTACTTC	CASSREGPSYEQYF
.	TRBJ2-1	.	14	TRBV2	TGTGCCAGCTCGCAGAGGGGGACGTACAATGAGCAGTTCTTC	CASSQRGTYNEQFF